In this sample, the clone carrying this T cell receptor beta chain turned up a few times. Its matching antigen is unknown. The data were obtained in a study of T cells after yellow fever vaccination. Broader study findings: Only a small proportion of the clonotypes turned up in both the CD4 and the CD8 compartments, likely arising from convergent recombination. Post-booster reappearance was seen for most primary-vaccination clones (nearly 97% CD4, around 88% CD8). Abundant clonotypes from the bulk population could get into FACS-sorted repertoires as contaminants.

Universal primer sites and UMIs were introduced during 5'RACE template-switching synthesis of TCR cDNA. TCRdb redid the calling of the 5' RACE reads with MiXCR, one entry per CDR3 protein. Seen here are 300,000 to 400,000 distinct CDR3 sequences, 8.1% observed once, and the top ten hold around 17%. The V and J ends lost 5 bases and 7 bases, in that order; junction bases with no gene match: 8. This CDR3 comprises 15 residues. The germline gives CDR1 SGHTA, CDR2 FQGNSA. The sequencing used PBMCs, collected roughly 47 days after the first yellow fever vaccination. This chain joins TRBV7-2 and TRBJ1-6; 7 nucleotides agree with TRBD1. The receptor was derived from a man in his late teens or twenties who received the YFV17D yellow fever vaccine. The CDR3 loop is CASSRRQGGNSPLHF. CDR3 nucleotide sequence: TGTGCCAGCAGCCGTAGACAGGGAGGCAATTCACCCCTCCACTTT. The complete variable domain, with remaining parts taken from reference TRBV7-2 and TRBJ1-6, reads GAGVSQSPSNKVTEKGKDVELRCDPISGHTALYWYRQSLGQGLEFLIYFQGNSAPDKSGLPSDRFSAERTGGSVSTLTIQRTQQEDSAVYLCASSRRQGGNSPLHFGNGTRLTVT.